This is a list of T cell receptor beta chains from one sample in a study of CD8 T cells in ankylosing spondylitis. TCRdb reanalysed the 5' RACE reads using MiXCR and keeps one entry per CDR3 protein. Of a few hundred thousand distinct CDR3 sequences in the sample, approximately 17% are singletons; the top ten hold just over 1%. Input material: blood, either unsorted or a sorted T cell fraction (not recorded which). These receptors were collected from a male donor with ankylosing spondylitis. Both conserved end residues are part of each CDR3. D genes are given only for firm matches. The size of a clone is reported for some rows only, either as once, few or many, or as a class for expanded clones.

clone_size	v_call	cdr3_length	j_call	d_call	cdr3_aa	cdr3_nt
NA	TRBV6-5	14	TRBJ2-4	TRBD1	CASSTLGQGNIQYF	TGTGCCAGCAGTACTCTGGGACAGGGGAACATTCAGTACTTC
NA	TRBV6-2/TRBV6-3	14	TRBJ2-1	NA	CASKAAGNYNEQFF	TGTGCCAGCAAGGCGGCAGGCAACTACAATGAGCAGTTCTTC
few	TRBV19	15	TRBJ2-4	NA	CASSTLPRVGNIQYF	TGTGCCAGTAGTACACTGCCCAGGGTAGGAAACATTCAGTACTTC
many	TRBV25-1	13	TRBJ1-2	NA	CASTGQTNYGYTF	TGTGCCAGCACTGGCCAGACTAACTATGGCTACACCTTC
few	TRBV7-9	12	TRBJ1-2	NA	CASSTGSRGYTF	TGTGCCAGCAGCACAGGGAGTCGTGGCTACACCTTC
few	TRBV2	13	TRBJ2-1	NA	CASREDHYNEQFF	TGTGCCAGCAGAGAGGACCATTACAATGAGCAGTTCTTC
NA	TRBV6-1	11	TRBJ1-1	NA	CATRMNTEAFF	TGTGCCACGAGAATGAACACTGAAGCTTTCTTT
many	TRBV28	12	TRBJ1-2	NA	CASSPNRVGYTF	TGTGCCAGCAGTCCGAACAGGGTGGGCTACACCTTC
NA	TRBV20-1	16	TRBJ2-2	TRBD2	CSARDPGTSAHGELFF	TGCAGTGCTAGAGATCCGGGGACTAGCGCTCACGGGGAGCTGTTTTTT
few	TRBV10-3	14	TRBJ2-3	NA	CAISERTRTDTQYF	TGTGCCATCAGTGAACGGACCCGCACAGATACGCAGTATTTT
NA	TRBV18	13	TRBJ2-7	NA	CASSPAGVHEQYF	TGTGCCAGCTCACCGGCAGGGGTGCACGAGCAGTACTTC
many	TRBV6-5	19	TRBJ1-2	NA	CASSYSSRGGVVGGYGYTF	TGTGCCAGCAGTTACTCGAGTCGTGGAGGGGTAGTTGGTGGCTATGGCTACACCTTC
NA	TRBV2	13	TRBJ2-2	NA	CASTPPGTGELFF	TGTGCCAGCACCCCCCCGGGTACCGGGGAGCTGTTTTTT
few	TRBV7-3	16	TRBJ2-1	TRBD2	CASSLMGGGRVNEQFF	TGTGCCAGCAGCTTAATGGGCGGCGGGAGGGTCAATGAGCAGTTCTTC
few	TRBV20-1	17	TRBJ2-3	TRBD2	CSARDWASGGLTDTQYF	TGCAGTGCTAGAGATTGGGCTAGCGGGGGGTTGACAGATACGCAGTATTTT
few	TRBV6-2/TRBV6-3	10	TRBJ2-7	NA	CASSQHEQYF	TGTGCCAGCAGTCAACACGAGCAGTACTTC
many	TRBV4-1	14	TRBJ2-1	NA	CASTQPLGGDEQFF	TGCGCCAGCACCCAACCCCTGGGCGGAGATGAGCAGTTCTTC
many	TRBV5-1	14	TRBJ1-1	NA	CASSLGQANTEAFF	TGCGCCAGCAGCTTGGGGCAGGCTAACACTGAAGCTTTCTTT
NA	TRBV20-1	14	TRBJ2-1	TRBD2	CSANKRESRNEQFF	TGCAGTGCTAACAAGCGGGAATCGAGGAATGAGCAGTTCTTC
NA	TRBV18	18	TRBJ2-1	TRBD2	CASSPSSSGRAPYNEQFF	TGTGCCAGCTCACCTTCGTCTAGCGGGAGGGCCCCCTACAATGAGCAGTTCTTC
few	TRBV10-2	14	TRBJ2-7	NA	CASRTGRTSYEQYF	TGCGCCAGCAGAACGGGACGGACCTCCTACGAGCAGTACTTC
NA	TRBV28	14	TRBJ1-2	NA	CASSLSVGGHSYTF	TGTGCCAGCAGTTTATCAGTAGGGGGTCACAGCTACACCTTC
NA	TRBV7-9	14	TRBJ1-2	NA	CASSLASVNYGYTF	TGTGCCAGCAGCTTAGCATCCGTCAACTATGGCTACACCTTC
few	TRBV5-5	17	TRBJ2-5	NA	CASSFFARARAQETQYF	TGTGCCAGCAGCTTTTTCGCCCGGGCCAGGGCACAAGAGACCCAGTACTTC
NA	TRBV6-6	14	TRBJ1-2	TRBD1	CASNPTGVIYGYTF	TGTGCCAGCAATCCGACAGGGGTTATATATGGCTACACCTTC
NA	TRBV6-5	17	TRBJ2-3	NA	CASSYSWELYGTDTQYF	TGTGCCAGCAGTTACTCGTGGGAGTTGTATGGCACAGATACGCAGTATTTT